These 31 T cell receptor beta chains share one sample of origin, sequenced in a study of blood T cell repertoires in COVID-19. Profiled with immunoSEQ multiplex PCR; TCRdb holds only in-frame clones, not every one. The data show about 240,000 clones, with over 65% seen just once and around 3.2% held by the top ten. Input material: peripheral blood. The receptors originated from a woman older than 75 with acute or convalescent COVID-19.

V is TRBV10-1 and J is TRBJ2-3; 10 nucleotides align to TRBD2. Per the germline V gene, CDR1 is WNHNN and CDR2 is SYGVQD (reference sequence). The CDR3 is 17 amino acids. V lost 1 base, J lost 2 bases, and 6 bases stayed unmatched. The CDR3 bases are TGCGCCAGCAGTGAGTATGGTAGCGGGAGGAACACAGATACGCAGTATTTT. It encodes CASSEYGSGRNTDTQYF.

J is TRBJ2-3 and V is TRBV5-6; D perhaps matches TRBD2 (6 bases). V lost 0 bases, J lost 5 bases, and 13 bases lay in between. Germline values: CDR1 SGHDT, CDR2 YYEEEE. The CDR3 has 15 amino acids. In DNA form, the CDR3 reads TGTGCCAGCAGCTTGGCCTGGGAGGCGGGAGATACGCAGTATTTT. It translates to CASSLAWEAGDTQYF.

The rearrangement links TRBV19 to TRBJ1-1; D is undetermined. Trimming took off 7 bases at V and 1 base at J, with 19 bases between the two ends. The CDR3 runs to 16 residues. Germline V gene data show CDR1 as LNHDA and CDR2 as SQIVND (reference sequence). The CDR3 region is CASNEYHGVRNTEAFF. The DNA of the CDR3 is TGTGCCAGTAATGAGTACCACGGGGTAAGGAACACTGAAGCTTTCTTT.

Concerning this clone: It may be a read error: a sequence one base away is much more abundant. This chain connects TRBV11-3 to TRBJ2-2, with a possible D match to TRBD1 (5 bases). The CDR3 length is 14 residues. Germline values: CDR1 SGHNT, CDR2 YENEEA. With 4 bases removed from V and 1 base from J, the gap between germline ends came to 7 bases. As DNA, the CDR3 is TGTGCCAGCAGCTCCGGACAGAACACCGGGGAGCTGTTTTTT. Its protein is CASSSGQNTGELFF.

In this sample, this clone turned up a few times. This CDR3 reads CASSQSDSPNEKLFF. The CDR3, as DNA: TGTGCCAGCAGCCAATCTGACAGCCCTAATGAAAAACTGTTTTTT. The rearrangement uses TRBV3-1 (or the pseudogene TRBV3-2) and TRBJ1-4, with D possibly TRBD1 on 5 matching bases. This CDR3 spans 15 amino acids. The V gene's germline CDR1 is LGHDT and CDR2 YNNKEL (reference sequence). V was trimmed by 2 bases and J by 3 bases, leaving 10 bases between them.

Details on this clone: A much more abundant neighbour one base away suggests this may be a read error. The identical CDR3 is also encoded by other nucleotide sequences in the sample. The chain links TRBV2 to TRBJ2-7; possible D gene TRBD2, 6 bases. CDR1 and CDR2 from the germline V gene are SNHLY and FYNNEI. The CDR3 is made up of 16 amino acids. Trimming removed 8 bases at V and 3 bases at J, with 23 bases between. Here the CDR3 reads CASGCPELAICYEQYF. The CDR3 DNA sequence: TGTGCCAGCGGGTGTCCCGAACTAGCAATATGCTACGAGCAGTACTTC. The whole variable domain, remainder taken from reference TRBV2 and TRBJ2-7, is EPEVTQTPSHQVTQMGQEVILRCVPISNHLYFYWYRQILGQKVEFLVSFYNNEISEKSEIFDDQFSVERPDGSNFTLKIRSTKLEDSAMYFCASGCPELAICYEQYFGPGTRLTVT.

V usage is TRBV9 and J usage is TRBJ2-5; perhaps TRBD2 as D (6 bases). The V and J ends lost 0 bases and 9 bases respectively, with 15 bases between them. Germline V gene data show CDR1 as SGDLS and CDR2 as YYNGEE. The CDR3 is 14 amino acids. CDR3 nucleotide sequence: TGTGCCAGCAGCGTAGGGGACGGCGGCGGGGCCCAGTACTTC. Encoded protein: CASSVGDGGGAQYF.

The chain couples TRBV25-1 to TRBJ2-1; the match to TRBD2 covers 8 bases. The CDR3 has 14 amino acids. Germline CDR1 and CDR2: MGHDK and SYGVNS. V was pared by 1 base and J by 9 bases, with 5 bases of the junction left unmatched. Here the CDR3 DNA reads TGTGCCAGCAGTGAATCTGGGACTAGAGGTGAGCAGTTCTTC. Translating gives CASSESGTRGEQFF.

The V and J genes are TRBV7-2 and TRBJ1-2; TRBD1 matches 9 bases. There are 15 residues in the CDR3. The germline gives CDR1 SGHTA, CDR2 FQGNSA. V lost 6 bases, J lost 7 bases, and 12 bases stayed unmatched. The CDR3 spells CASRLPGQGGRGYTF. CDR3 sequence (DNA): TGTGCCAGCAGGTTACCGGGACAGGGCGGTCGTGGCTACACCTTC.

The V and J genes are TRBV18 and TRBJ2-7; 9 bases align to TRBD1. V gave up 6 bases and J gave up 2 bases; unmatched junction bases: 5. The CDR3 runs to 14 residues. The germline V gene has CDR1 KGHSH and CDR2 LQKENI. The CDR3 DNA sequence: TGTGCCAGCTCCCTGGGACAGGGAACCTACGAGCAGTACTTC. Translation gives CASSLGQGTYEQYF.

This chain connects TRBV20-1 to TRBJ1-4, with TRBD1 identical over 10 bases. Germline lookup yields CDR1 DFQATT and CDR2 SNEGSKA (reference sequence). CDR3 length: 15 residues. V dropped 3 bases and J dropped 7; count of bases not matched to a gene: 8. The CDR3 here is CSASPGTGEGEKLFF. CDR3 nucleotide sequence: TGCAGTGCTAGTCCTGGGACAGGGGAAGGTGAAAAACTGTTTTTT.

The chain employs TRBV7-2 and TRBJ1-1; no firm D call. V was clipped by 1 base and J by 4 bases, with 13 bases between them. Germline V CDR1 and CDR2: SGHTA, FQGNSA. The CDR3 loop spans 15 amino acids. The CDR3 here is CASSLVLGGGTEAFF. The CDR3 DNA follows: TGTGCCAGCAGCTTAGTCCTGGGAGGCGGCACTGAAGCTTTCTTT. The full variable domain, in which reference TRBV7-2 and TRBJ1-1 provide the parts outside the CDR3, is GAGVSQSPSNKVTEKGKDVELRCDPISGHTALYWYRQSLGQGLEFLIYFQGNSAPDKSGLPSDRFSAERTGGSVSTLTIQRTQQEDSAVYLCASSLVLGGGTEAFFGQGTRLTVV.

The chain links TRBV2 to TRBJ1-1; D is unclear. Germline CDR1 SNHLY, CDR2 FYNNEI. The germline V and J ends were trimmed by 4 bases and 10 bases, with 16 bases remaining between them. This CDR3 is 13 amino acids long. The CDR3 bases are TGTGCCAGCAGTGGTGACGGGTTTCCCGTAGCTTTCTTT. This gives the protein CASSGDGFPVAFF.

The chain combines TRBV7-9 with TRBJ1-1; no clear D gene. The CDR3 length is 12 residues. Trimming pared 0 bases from V and 8 bases from J, leaving 7 bases between. Looked up from germline, CDR1 is SEHNR and CDR2 is FQNEAQ (reference sequence). This CDR3 is CASSLAPGEAFF. CDR3 DNA sequence: TGTGCCAGCAGCTTAGCTCCGGGAGAAGCTTTCTTT.

The V call is TRBV19, the J call TRBJ2-3, with TRBD2 identical over 8 bases. The CDR3 totals 13 residues. Looked up from germline, CDR1 is LNHDA and CDR2 is SQIVND (reference sequence). J was trimmed by 1 base and V by 7 bases; bases with no gene match: 1. The CDR3 here is CASKLAGTDTQYF. DNA for the CDR3: TGTGCCAGTAAACTAGCGGGCACAGATACGCAGTATTTT.

The chain employs TRBV19 and TRBJ2-4, with 12 bases matching TRBD2. The germline gives CDR1 LNHDA, CDR2 SQIVND (reference sequence). With 5 bases clipped from V and 6 bases from J, the junction kept 5 bases outside the gene matches. The CDR3 extends over 15 amino acids. The CDR3 spells CASSVLAGGPNIQYF. The CDR3 bases are TGTGCCAGTAGTGTACTAGCGGGAGGACCAAACATTCAGTACTTC. Drawing the rest from reference TRBV19 and TRBJ2-4, the complete variable domain is DGGITQSPKYLFRKEGQNVTLSCEQNLNHDAMYWYRQDPGQGLRLIYYSQIVNDFQKGDIAEGYSVSREKKESFPLTVTSAQKNPTAFYLCASSVLAGGPNIQYFGAGTRLSVL.

The J gene is TRBJ2-7, the V gene TRBV15, with 9 bases aligning to TRBD2. This CDR3 region has 15 residues. Per germline, CDR1 LNHNV and CDR2 YYDKDF (reference sequence). After removal of 5 bases from V and 4 bases from J, the junction contained 9 bases not matched to a gene. CDR3 amino acids: CATSPLPSGRYEQYF. The DNA for the CDR3 is TGTGCCACCAGCCCCCTTCCGAGCGGGAGGTACGAGCAGTACTTC.

The V and J genes are TRBV5-1 and TRBJ2-7, with 15 bases matching TRBD2. The CDR3 runs to 16 residues. Germline CDR1 SGHRS, CDR2 YFSETQ. The V gene end was trimmed by 4 bases and the J gene end by 7 bases; junction bases not matched to a gene: 9. The CDR3 sequence is CASSGLAGGSFGEQYF. CDR3 nucleotides: TGCGCCAGCAGCGGACTAGCGGGAGGGTCTTTCGGGGAGCAGTACTTC.

The CDR3 loop is CASSLGPRDFSNQPQHF. As DNA, the CDR3 is TGTGCCAGCAGCTTGGGACCCCGGGATTTTAGCAATCAGCCCCAGCATTTT. The chain employs TRBV5-5 and TRBJ1-5; D uncertain. Per germline, CDR1 SGHKS and CDR2 YYEKEE (reference sequence). The CDR3 spans 17 residues. Trimming removed 0 bases at V and 0 bases at J, with 13 bases between.

The CDR3 DNA follows: TGTGCCAGCAGCTTCTTCCAGATGAACACTGAAGCTTTCTTT. It encodes CASSFFQMNTEAFF. The chain is built from TRBV5-4 and TRBJ1-1, with no clear D. CDR3 size: 14 residues. Trimming stripped 2 bases from V and 0 bases from J, with 8 bases between. Per the germline V gene, CDR1 is SGHNT and CDR2 is YYREEE (reference sequence).

CDR3 coding DNA: TGTGCCAGCAGGCCTGCGGGGGGGCGGAATGAGCAGTTCTTC. This gives the protein CASRPAGGRNEQFF. The chain employs TRBV6-2 or TRBV6-3 and TRBJ2-1, with 9 bases identical to TRBD2. CDR1 and CDR2 from the germline V gene are MNHEY and SVGEGT. With V trimmed by 6 bases and J by 7 bases, 7 bases remained unmatched. CDR3 length: 14 amino acids.

The CDR3 nucleotides are TGTGCCAGCTCAATGACAGGGGGCGGCTACAATGAGCAGTTCTTC. Its protein product is CASSMTGGGYNEQFF. The chain uses TRBV18 and TRBJ2-1; 10 bases are a match to TRBD1. V was clipped by 5 bases and J by 3 bases; unmatched bases: 4. The CDR3 has 15 amino acids. Per germline, CDR1 KGHSH and CDR2 LQKENI.

The gene calls are TRBV27 and TRBJ2-3; 9 bases map to TRBD2. V gave up 2 bases and J gave up 5 bases; unmatched junction bases: 5. The CDR3 has 15 residues. The germline V gene has CDR1 MNHEY and CDR2 SMNVEV (reference sequence). The CDR3 here is CASSLIAGVGDTQYF. CDR3 nucleotide sequence: TGTGCCAGCAGTTTAATAGCGGGAGTGGGAGATACGCAGTATTTT.

The chain joins TRBV12-5 to TRBJ2-7; 8 nucleotides match TRBD1. The germline CDR1 and CDR2 sequences are LGHNT and FRNRAP. After removal of 4 bases from V and 8 bases from J, the junction contained 4 bases not matched to a gene. This CDR3 has 12 amino acids. CDR3 nucleotide sequence: TGTGCTAGTGGTTCCCAGGGGGCACAGCAGTACTTC. It codes for CASGSQGAQQYF.

This clone was observed a handful of times. The genes are TRBV29-1 and TRBJ1-1; 9 nucleotides line up with TRBD1. Per the germline V gene, CDR1 is SQVTM and CDR2 is ANQGSEA. J gave up 11 bases and V 7 bases, and 11 bases lay outside the gene matches. CDR3 length: 12 amino acids. CDR3 amino acids: CSAVIQGARAFF. Here the CDR3 DNA reads TGCAGCGCTGTAATACAGGGGGCGCGGGCTTTCTTT.

This chain joins TRBV11-2 and TRBJ1-3; D is ambiguous. Germline CDR1 is SGHAT and CDR2 is FQNNGV. Trimming took 2 bases from V and 4 from J, leaving 12 bases between them. CDR3 length: 15 amino acids. The CDR3 sequence is CASSLREGRGNTIYF. The CDR3, as DNA: TGTGCCAGCAGCTTAAGAGAAGGGAGGGGAAACACCATATATTTT.

This clone was observed many times. This chain uses TRBV3-1 (or the pseudogene TRBV3-2) with TRBJ1-6; D is ambiguous. The germline gives CDR1 LGHDT, CDR2 YNNKEL (reference sequence). CDR3 length equals 13 residues. The V gene lost 1 base and the J gene lost 9 bases, with 7 bases spanning the gap. The CDR3 is CASSQGGGSPLHF. The CDR3 DNA reads TGTGCCAGCAGCCAAGGAGGTGGTTCACCCCTCCACTTT.

This chain joins TRBV19 and TRBJ1-6; D is uncertain. The V gene's germline CDR1 is LNHDA and CDR2 SQIVND (reference sequence). The CDR3 loop spans 16 amino acids. V was trimmed by 6 bases and J by 6 bases, leaving 18 bases between them. This CDR3 reads CASRSLVGGSNSPLHF. The CDR3 nucleotides read TGTGCCAGTAGGAGTTTGGTTGGAGGGAGTAATTCACCCCTCCACTTT. Based on the CDR3 plus reference TRBV19 and TRBJ1-6, the full variable domain is DGGITQSPKYLFRKEGQNVTLSCEQNLNHDAMYWYRQDPGQGLRLIYYSQIVNDFQKGDIAEGYSVSREKKESFPLTVTSAQKNPTAFYLCASRSLVGGSNSPLHFGNGTRLTVT.

The chain joins TRBV19 to TRBJ1-5; 7 nucleotides align to TRBD1. Germline V gives CDR1 LNHDA, CDR2 SQIVND (reference sequence). Germline trimming cut 5 bases from V and 3 bases from J; bases unmatched to any gene: 10. This CDR3 is built from 16 residues. CDR3 region: CASSDQTGSVNQPQHF. In DNA, the CDR3 is TGTGCCAGTAGTGACCAGACAGGGAGCGTCAATCAGCCCCAGCATTTT.

The table lists this clone with a count of one. CDR3 nucleotides: TGTGCCAGCAGTTATCGAGGGACTAGCGGCACAGATACGCAGTATTTT. Its translation: CASSYRGTSGTDTQYF. This chain links TRBV28 with TRBJ2-3; 10 bases are shared with TRBD2. V shed 4 bases and J 1 base; nucleotides not matched to a gene: 5. The CDR3 runs 16 residues. Germline CDR1 reads MDHEN; CDR2 reads SYDVKM.

This clone was seen once. This sequence joins TRBV6-5 and TRBJ1-5; TRBD1 agrees at 10 bases. The CDR3 runs to 15 residues. V trimming: 6 bases; J trimming: 6 bases; junction bases outside the gene matches: 8. CDR1 and CDR2 (germline): MNHEY, SVGAGI. The CDR3 nucleotides are TGTGCCAGCAGCTCAACCGGGACAGGGGTTCAGCCCCAGCATTTT. Its translation is CASSSTGTGVQPQHF.